The T cell receptor beta chain described here comes from a study of blood T cell repertoires in COVID-19. Study-level background: Samples taken during acute and convalescent COVID-19 were collected in the United States, Italy and Spain. Sample material is recorded as cDNA or gDNA derived from T cells, B-cell-depleted T cells, or PBMCs.

Some clones are missing from TCRdb's copy, which holds only in-frame ones; the method was immunoSEQ multiplex PCR. The top ten hold roughly 6.6% of the sample, which has about 190,000 clones, less than 90% seen once. Germline V gene sequence: CDR1 GTSNPN, CDR2 SVGIG (reference sequence). The CDR3 runs 14 residues. V trimming: 2 bases; J trimming: 3 bases; junction bases outside the gene matches: 5. The V call is TRBV30, the J call TRBJ1-1, with TRBD1 matching 8 bases. Sequenced: peripheral blood. The receptor was isolated from a woman aged 40 to 49 with acute or convalescent COVID-19. The CDR3 sequence: CAWSITGGDTEAFF. The CDR3 DNA reads as TGTGCCTGGAGTATTACAGGGGGGGACACTGAAGCTTTCTTT. The full variable domain, its missing parts supplied by reference TRBV30 and TRBJ1-1, is SQTIHQWPATLVQPVGSPLSLECTVEGTSNPNLYWYRQAAGRGLQLLFYSVGIGQISSEVPQNLSASRPQDRQFILSSKKLLLSDSGFYLCAWSITGGDTEAFFGQGTRLTVV.